The source of this TCR beta chain is a study of cytomegalovirus exposure and HLA in healthy donors. Study conclusions and caveats: 16,951 TCR beta sequences were associated with HLA alleles at 0.05 false discovery rate in a later analysis.

The V gene's germline CDR1 is SEHNR and CDR2 FQNEAQ (reference sequence). The CDR3 has 14 amino acids. The J segment lost 2 bases and the V segment lost 5 bases, leaving 3 bases of the junction unmatched. It was with 60 Vbeta and 13 Jbeta primers that the PCR ran. Assay: immunoSEQ multiplex PCR; the TCRdb copy retains only in-frame clones and omits some. The sample carries roughly 61,000 clones, more than 70% recorded once. Comment on this clone: Antigen: not known.

This TCR was recovered from a male donor in good health and CMV-seronegative. The sample taken for sequencing was PBMCs. The chain joins TRBV7-9 to TRBJ2-7, with 10 bases lining up with TRBD2. The CDR3 DNA sequence: TGTGCCAGCAGCAGAACTAGCGGGGCCTACGAGCAGTACTTC. Encoded protein: CASSRTSGAYEQYF.